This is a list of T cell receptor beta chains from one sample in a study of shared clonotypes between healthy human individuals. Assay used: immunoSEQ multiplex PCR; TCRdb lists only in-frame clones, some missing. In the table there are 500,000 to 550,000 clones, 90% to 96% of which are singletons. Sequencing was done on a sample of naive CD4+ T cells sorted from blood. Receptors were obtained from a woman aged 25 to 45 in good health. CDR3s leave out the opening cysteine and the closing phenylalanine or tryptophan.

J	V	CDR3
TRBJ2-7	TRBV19	ASSPRDRGQYEQY
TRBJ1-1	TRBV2	ASSREGDTEAF
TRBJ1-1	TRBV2	ASRVERVGTEAF
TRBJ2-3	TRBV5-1	ASSLGLPSTDTQY
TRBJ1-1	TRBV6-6	ASSYADARKVEAF
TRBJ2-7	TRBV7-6	ASSLALFRDEQY
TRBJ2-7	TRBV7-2	ASSFDRGGEQY
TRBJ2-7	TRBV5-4	ASTDRAYEQY
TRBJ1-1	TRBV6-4	ASSVASNTEAF
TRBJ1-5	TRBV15	ATSRDLAGGQPQH
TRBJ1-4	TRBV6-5	ASSYGQGRNEKLF
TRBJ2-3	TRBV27	ASSLSSSGRRTDTQY
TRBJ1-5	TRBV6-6	ASTDSNQPQH
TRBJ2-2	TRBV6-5	ASSSPGQANTGELF
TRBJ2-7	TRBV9	ASSLTSGTGYEQY
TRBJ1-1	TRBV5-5	ASSQTGVERAF
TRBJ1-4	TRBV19	ASSGVFTRDREKLF
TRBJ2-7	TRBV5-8	ASITRDASSYEQY
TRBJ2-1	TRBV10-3	AISDERARNYEQF
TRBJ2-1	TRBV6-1	ASSPGTGGAYEQF
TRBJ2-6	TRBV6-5	ARQSISGANVLT
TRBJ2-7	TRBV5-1	ASSLAQVSYEQY
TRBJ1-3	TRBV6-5	ASISISGNTIY
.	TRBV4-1	ASSLRDRGYEQY
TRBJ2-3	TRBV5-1	ASSLVDRRTDTQY
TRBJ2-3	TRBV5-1	ASSTGADTQY
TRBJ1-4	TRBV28	ASSITGQGTNEKLF
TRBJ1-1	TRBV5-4	ASSLGSPDVKAF
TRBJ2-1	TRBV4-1	ASSQYNEQF
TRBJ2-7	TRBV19	ASSTPWGREQY
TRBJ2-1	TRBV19	ASKPGQDHNEQF
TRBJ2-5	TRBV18	ASSSTGLETQY
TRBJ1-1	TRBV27	ASNSGGESTEAF
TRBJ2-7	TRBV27	ASRRLAGVYEQY
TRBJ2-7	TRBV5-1	ASSPLQIGRDPFYEQY
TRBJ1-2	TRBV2	ASSVWSYGYT
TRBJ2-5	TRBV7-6	ASSLAWDTKTQY
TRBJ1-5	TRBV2	ASSDLSTLGSAPQH
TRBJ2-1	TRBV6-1	ASSDYMYNEQF
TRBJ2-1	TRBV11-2	ASSLDRAPYNEQF
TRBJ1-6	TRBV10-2	ASSAETGGNSPLH
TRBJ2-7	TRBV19	ASSTNTGTGRYEQY
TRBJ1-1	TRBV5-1	ASSSNSGQGSKAF
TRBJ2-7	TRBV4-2	ASSQDGVRGRVVSEQY
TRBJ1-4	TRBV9	ASSVVPNEKLF
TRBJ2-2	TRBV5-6	ASSLTGQGARFTGELF
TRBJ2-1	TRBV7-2	ASSSAGTSGYNEQF
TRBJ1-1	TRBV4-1	ASSQGYRGVNTEAF
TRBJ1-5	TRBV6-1	ASSVSRVNQPQH
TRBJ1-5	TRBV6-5	ASSGEGIFQPQH
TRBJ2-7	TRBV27	ASSLRDRAYEQY
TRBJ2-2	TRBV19	ASSRASGSRAGELF
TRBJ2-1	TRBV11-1	ASSPLEAVQF